Detailed here is one T cell receptor beta chain. The record originates from a study of technical replicates of blood from a handful of donors. Germline V gives CDR1 MNHEY, CDR2 SMNVEV (reference sequence). The CDR3 has 17 residues. The V and J ends lost 8 bases and 1 base, in that order; junction bases with no gene match: 9. Using immunoSEQ multiplex PCR, the repertoire was profiled, and TCRdb retains in-frame clones only, with some absent. In the table there are tens of thousands of clones, 95% to 98% of which are singletons. Source material: T cells isolated from PBMCs. The V call is TRBV27, the J call TRBJ2-1, with 12 bases that match TRBD1. The sequence came from a human donor in good health. The DNA of the CDR3 is TGTGCCAGCTTGGGGGGACAGGGGGCCTTTTCCTACAATGAGCAGTTCTTC. As protein: CASLGGQGAFSYNEQFF.